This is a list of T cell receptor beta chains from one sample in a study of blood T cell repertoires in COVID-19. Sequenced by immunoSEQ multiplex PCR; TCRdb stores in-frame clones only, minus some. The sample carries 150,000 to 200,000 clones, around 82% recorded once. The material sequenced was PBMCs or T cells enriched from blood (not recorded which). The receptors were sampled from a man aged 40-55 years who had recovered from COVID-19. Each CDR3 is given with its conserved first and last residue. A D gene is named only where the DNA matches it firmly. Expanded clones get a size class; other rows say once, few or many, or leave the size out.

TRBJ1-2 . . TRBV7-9 CASSLRGTNYGYTF TGTGCCAGCAGCTTAAGGGGAACGAACTATGGCTACACCTTC
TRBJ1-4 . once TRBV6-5 CASMRGMEEKLFF TGTGCCAGCATGAGGGGGATGGAAGAAAAACTGTTTTTT
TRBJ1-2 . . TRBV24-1 CATSHTYGYTF TGTGCCACCAGTCACACCTATGGCTACACCTTC
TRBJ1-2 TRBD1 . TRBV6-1 CASSEALRDRRSYGYTF TGTGCCAGCAGTGAAGCTCTCCGGGACAGGAGGTCCTATGGCTACACCTTC
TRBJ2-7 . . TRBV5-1 CASSLAPDYYEQYF TGCGCCAGCAGCTTGGCCCCCGACTACTACGAGCAGTACTTC
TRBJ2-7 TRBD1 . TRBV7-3 CASSLRGTGDYEQYF TGTGCCAGCAGCTTAAGAGGGACAGGGGACTACGAGCAGTACTTC
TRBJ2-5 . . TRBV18 CASSPKSQLRETQYF TGTGCCAGCTCACCTAAGTCCCAATTGCGGGAGACCCAGTACTTC
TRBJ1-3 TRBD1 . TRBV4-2 CASKTTGANSGNTIYF TGTGCCAGCAAGACTACAGGGGCTAACTCTGGAAACACCATATATTTT
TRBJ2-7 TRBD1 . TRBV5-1 CASSFATTGGSHEQYF TGCGCCAGCAGCTTCGCCACGACAGGGGGATCCCACGAGCAGTACTTC
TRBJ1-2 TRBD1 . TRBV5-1 CASSPSTGEGGYTF TGCGCCAGCAGCCCTTCGACAGGGGAGGGTGGCTACACCTTC
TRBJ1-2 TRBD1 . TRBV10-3 CAISDPGQVGGYGYTF TGTGCCATCAGTGATCCGGGACAGGTCGGGGGCTATGGCTACACCTTC
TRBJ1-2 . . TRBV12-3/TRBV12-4 CASVQSYGYTF TGTGCCAGTGTACAGTCCTATGGCTACACCTTC
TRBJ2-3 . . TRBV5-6 CASSLAGTDTQYF TGTGCCAGCAGCTTGGCCGGCACAGATACGCAGTATTTT
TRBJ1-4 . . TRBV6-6 CASRVWGRSNEKLFF TGTGCCAGCAGGGTCTGGGGGCGAAGTAATGAAAAACTGTTTTTT
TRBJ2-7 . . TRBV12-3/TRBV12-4 CASSPAAYEQYF TGTGCCAGCAGTCCTGCGGCTTACGAGCAGTACTTC
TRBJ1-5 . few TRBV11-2 CASRGPRIEDNQPQHF TGTGCCAGCAGGGGGCCACGTATAGAGGACAATCAGCCCCAGCATTTT
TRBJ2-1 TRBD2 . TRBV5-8 CASSPSGGLYNEQFF TGTGCCAGCAGCCCTAGCGGGGGGCTCTACAATGAGCAGTTCTTC
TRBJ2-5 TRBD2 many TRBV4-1 CASSQDPAGGQETQYF TGCGCCAGCAGCCAAGATCCAGCGGGGGGCCAAGAGACCCAGTACTTC
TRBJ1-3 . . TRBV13 CASSTGSGNTIYF TGTGCCAGCAGCACGGGCTCTGGAAACACCATATATTTT
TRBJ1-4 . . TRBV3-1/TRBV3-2 CASSQDPGGEKLFF TGTGCCAGCAGCCAGGACCCCGGGGGTGAAAAACTGTTTTTT
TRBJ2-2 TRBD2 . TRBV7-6 CASSLGTSSGDTPKLFF TGTGCCAGCAGCTTAGGGACTTCTAGCGGGGACACGCCGAAGCTGTTTTTT
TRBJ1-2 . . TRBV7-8 CASSLDRQDYGYTF TGTGCCAGCAGCTTAGATCGTCAGGACTATGGCTACACCTTC
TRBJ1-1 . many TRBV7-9 CASSLTQGRTEAFF TGTGCCAGCAGCTTAACCCAGGGAAGAACTGAAGCTTTCTTT
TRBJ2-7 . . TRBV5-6 CASSRYRTTSYEQYF TGTGCCAGCAGTCGATACAGGACCACCTCCTACGAGCAGTACTTC
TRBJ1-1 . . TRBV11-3 CASSSRDTEAFF TGTGCCAGCAGCTCGAGGGACACTGAAGCTTTCTTT